These T cell receptor beta chains were read from a single sample in a study of T cell changes during pregnancy in multiple sclerosis. Profiled with immunoSEQ multiplex PCR; TCRdb holds only in-frame clones, not every one. The profile shows 45,000 to 55,000 clones, 88% of them singletons. The material sequenced was CD4+ T cells from peripheral blood mononuclear cells, taken in the second trimester of pregnancy. These receptors originate from a female donor with multiple sclerosis, enrolled in a pregnancy study. Both conserved end residues are part of each CDR3. A D gene is named only where the DNA matches it firmly. Expanded clones get a size class; other rows say once, few or many, or leave the size out.

j_gene | abundance | d_gene | v_gene | CDR3nt | CDR3aa
TRBJ2-5 | - | TRBD2 | TRBV2 | TGTGCCAGCGCCCCCGGAGTAGCGGGCCAAGAGACCCAGTACTTC | CASAPGVAGQETQYF
TRBJ2-5 | few | - | TRBV7-2 | TGTGCCAGCAGCTTAATGACAATCCAAGAGACCCAGTACTTC | CASSLMTIQETQYF
TRBJ1-3 | - | TRBD1 | TRBV6-1 | TGTGCCAGCAGTGAAACGGACAGGTCACCCGGTACCATATATTTT | CASSETDRSPGTIYF
TRBJ2-3 | - | - | TRBV4-3 | TGCGCCAGCAGCCAAAAGACTTCTTATCCCAACCGGGGGACCAGCACAGATACGCAGTATTTT | CASSQKTSYPNRGTSTDTQYF
TRBJ1-1 | - | - | TRBV19 | TGTGCCAGTATGTACGGGGGAGCGAACACTGAAGCTTTCTTT | CASMYGGANTEAFF
TRBJ1-5 | - | TRBD1 | TRBV6-1 | TGTGCCAGCAGTGAAAACAGGGGATCGAGCAATCAGCCCCAGCATTTT | CASSENRGSSNQPQHF
TRBJ2-7 | - | - | TRBV7-2 | TGTGCCAGCAGCTTAGACCTGGGGCGCGAGCAGTACTTC | CASSLDLGREQYF
TRBJ2-3 | - | TRBD1 | TRBV5-4 | TGTGCCAGCAGCCCGCGACAGGGTGAAGATACGCAGTATTTT | CASSPRQGEDTQYF
TRBJ2-1 | - | - | TRBV6-5 | TGTGCCAGCAGTTACGGGGGGGCTTCCTACAATGAGCAGTTCTTC | CASSYGGASYNEQFF
TRBJ1-2 | once | - | TRBV5-4 | TGTGCCAGCAGCTGGCAAAACCGGGGCTATGGCTACACCTTC | CASSWQNRGYGYTF
TRBJ1-2 | - | TRBD1 | TRBV27 | TGTGCCAGCAGATACTCCCGGGACAGCTATGGCTACACCTTC | CASRYSRDSYGYTF
TRBJ2-1 | - | TRBD2 | TRBV5-6 | TGTGCCAGCAGCCGCAGAGGGACTAGCGCATACAATGAGCAGTTCTTC | CASSRRGTSAYNEQFF
TRBJ1-1 | - | TRBD1 | TRBV5-1 | TGCGCCAGCAGAACGGGACAGGGGAACACTGAAGCTTTCTTT | CASRTGQGNTEAFF
TRBJ2-3 | - | - | TRBV6-6 | TGTGCCAGCAGTTACTCAAGGAGTTACACAGATACGCAGTATTTT | CASSYSRSYTDTQYF
TRBJ1-2 | - | TRBD1 | TRBV7-2 | TGTGCCAGCAGCTTAGGGCAGGGGGCAGGAGGCTACACCTTC | CASSLGQGAGGYTF
TRBJ2-7 | - | TRBD2 | TRBV11-2 | TGTGCCAGCAGCCAAACTAGCGGGAACACCTACGAGCAGTACTTC | CASSQTSGNTYEQYF
TRBJ2-3 | - | - | TRBV28 | TGTGCCAGCAGTCCAATGATCCGGACACCGACCACAGATACGCAGTATTTT | CASSPMIRTPTTDTQYF
TRBJ1-2 | few | - | TRBV11-2 | TGTGCCAGCAGCCCTTCAGGGGATGGGGGCTACACCTTC | CASSPSGDGGYTF
TRBJ2-5 | - | TRBD2 | TRBV5-1 | TGCGCCAGCAGCTTGACGGCTAGCGGGGGCCAAGAGACCCAGTACTTC | CASSLTASGGQETQYF
TRBJ2-7 | - | - | TRBV6-1 | TGTGCCAGCAGTGCTAATTTTAACTACGAGCAGTACTTC | CASSANFNYEQYF
TRBJ2-3 | - | - | TRBV5-1 | TGCGCCAGCAGCTTGTACGGGAGTGTGGGAGATACGCAGTATTTT | CASSLYGSVGDTQYF
TRBJ1-2 | - | - | TRBV4-2 | TGTGCCAGCAGCGAAGAGTCTCCCCCGGTTTTCTATGGCTACACCTTC | CASSEESPPVFYGYTF
TRBJ2-5 | - | TRBD2 | TRBV19 | TGTGCCAGTAGTATAGGGGCGGGAGTAGGAGAGACCCAGTACTTC | CASSIGAGVGETQYF
TRBJ2-1 | - | TRBD1 | TRBV5-4 | TGTGCCAGCAGCTTGGGGGGGACAGGGCCCAATGAGCAGTTCTTC | CASSLGGTGPNEQFF
TRBJ2-3 | - | - | TRBV7-3 | TGTGCCAGCAGCTCAGGACTGGAACTCACAGATACGCAGTATTTT | CASSSGLELTDTQYF
TRBJ1-1 | - | - | TRBV28 | TGTGCCAGCAGGCCCTTCTCGGTAGGGGTTTTAATGAACACTGAAGCTTTCTTT | CASRPFSVGVLMNTEAFF
TRBJ2-3 | - | TRBD2 | TRBV6-4 | TGTGCCAGCAGCGCCTTAGCGGGAGGTGTAGCAGATACGCAGTATTTT | CASSALAGGVADTQYF
TRBJ2-7 | - | TRBD1 | TRBV5-1 | TGCGCCAGCAGCCTCTATCATGTGACAGGGATGTACGAGCAGTACTTC | CASSLYHVTGMYEQYF
TRBJ2-7 | - | TRBD2 | TRBV11-2 | TGTGCCAGCAGCTTGGGACTAGCGGGGTACGAGCAGTACTTC | CASSLGLAGYEQYF
TRBJ2-7 | - | TRBD2 | TRBV28 | TGTGCCAGCAGTTTTTCAAGACTAGCGAGCGAGCAGTACTTC | CASSFSRLASEQYF
TRBJ2-2 | once | - | TRBV6-5 | TGTGCCAGCAGTTACCGGGGGACCGGGGAGCTGTTTTTT | CASSYRGTGELFF
TRBJ1-2 | once | TRBD1 | TRBV10-3 | TGTGCCATCAGTGCGACAGGGGGCACGGGCGGCTACACCTTC | CAISATGGTGGYTF
TRBJ2-2 | - | TRBD1 | TRBV7-9 | TGTGCCAGCAGCTGGGAGACAGGGGGCACCGGGGAGCTGTTTTTT | CASSWETGGTGELFF
TRBJ2-2 | - | TRBD2 | TRBV6-5 | TGTGCCAGCAGCCCGGGACTAGCGGGTACCGGGGAGCTGTTTTTT | CASSPGLAGTGELFF
TRBJ2-2 | few | TRBD1 | TRBV18 | TGTGCCAGCTCACCCCCCGGGACAGCGAACACCGGGGAGCTGTTTTTT | CASSPPGTANTGELFF
TRBJ2-3 | - | TRBD2 | TRBV27 | TGTGCCAGCAGAGGGACTAGCGGGAGGGCCAGGGCAGATACGCAGTATTTT | CASRGTSGRARADTQYF
TRBJ1-1 | - | TRBD1 | TRBV10-3 | TGTGCCATCAGTGATATGTATCGGGACAGGATCCCTGAAGCTTTCTTT | CAISDMYRDRIPEAFF
TRBJ2-2 | - | TRBD2 | TRBV7-9 | TGTGCCAGCAGCCTAGCGGGAGCGAACACCGGGGAGCTGTTTTTT | CASSLAGANTGELFF
TRBJ2-1 | - | TRBD2 | TRBV29-1 | TGCAGCGTTGATGGACGACTAGCGGGAGGGCCGTCCTACAATGAGCAGTTCTTC | CSVDGRLAGGPSYNEQFF
TRBJ2-1 | - | TRBD2 | TRBV28 | TGTGCCAGCAGTTTAGGCGGGAGAAACTACAATGAGCAGTTCTTC | CASSLGGRNYNEQFF
TRBJ1-2 | - | TRBD1 | TRBV7-2 | TGTGCCAGCAGCTTGAGGACAGGGGAGTACTATGGCTACACCTTC | CASSLRTGEYYGYTF
TRBJ2-6 | - | - | TRBV28 | TGTGCCAGCAGTTTCCAACAACCGGGATCTGGGGCCAACGTCCTGACTTTC | CASSFQQPGSGANVLTF
TRBJ2-1 | few | TRBD2 | TRBV28 | TGTGCCAGCAGTTCCCGACTAGCGCAAGAGAACAATGAGCAGTTCTTC | CASSSRLAQENNEQFF
TRBJ2-5 | - | - | TRBV7-9 | TGTGCCAGCAGCTCCTACCGGGACCAAGAGACCCAGTACTTC | CASSSYRDQETQYF
TRBJ1-1 | - | TRBD1 | TRBV18 | TGTGCCAGCTCAGCCCGGGACAGGTCGAACACTGAAGCTTTCTTT | CASSARDRSNTEAFF